The sequence of this T cell receptor beta chain was determined in a study of blood T cells in healthy people across ages. General observations from the study: Fewer expanded clones and more diversity marked long-lived versus aged donors.

With a J-beta primer mix and a sample-barcoded 5' primer, a second PCR ran roughly 6 to 11 cycles. TCRdb re-analysed the 5' RACE reads in MiXCR, keeping a single row per CDR3 protein. The sample includes around 1.1 million distinct CDR3 sequences, more than 30% of them seen just once. In regard to this clonotype: Its antigen is unknown.

Every donor contributed roughly 10 milliliters of peripheral blood by blood draw. The sequencing input was blood. This sequence was found in a man aged 18-30 years in good health.

The CDR3 reads CASSAFKGRDTEAFF. In DNA form, the CDR3 reads TGTGCCAGCAGCGCCTTCAAGGGCAGAGACACTGAAGCTTTCTTT. The V call is TRBV9, the J call TRBJ1-1, with D unclear. The V and J ends lost 3 bases and 3 bases respectively, with 15 bases between them. Germline lookup yields CDR1 SGDLS and CDR2 YYNGEE. The CDR3 runs 15 residues.